What follows are 27 T cell receptor beta chains derived from one specimen sequenced in a study of blood T cell repertoires in COVID-19. Generated by immunoSEQ multiplex PCR, the TCRdb table keeps only in-frame clones and is missing some. Of about 150,000 clones listed, 80% to 90% were seen once; the top ten hold under 2.5%. The sample was peripheral blood. These TCRs come from a man aged 50 to 60 with active COVID-19.

V is TRBV6-2 or TRBV6-3 and J is TRBJ1-5, with 7 bases aligning to TRBD1. The trim removed 6 bases at V and 2 bases at J, leaving 10 bases unmatched. CDR1 and CDR2 (germline): MNHEY, SVGEGT. The CDR3 is 16 amino acids. The CDR3 spells CASSPPGQLGNQPQHF. The CDR3 nucleotides are TGTGCCAGCAGCCCTCCGGGACAGCTTGGCAATCAGCCCCAGCATTTT.

V and J are TRBV7-6 and TRBJ1-4; D is unclear. CDR3 length equals 15 residues. Trimming left V 2 bases short and J 5 bases short, with 12 bases between. Looked up from germline, CDR1 is SGHVS and CDR2 is FNYEAQ. CDR3 in amino acids: CASSLTGIGNEKLFF. CDR3 DNA sequence: TGTGCCAGCAGCTTAACCGGGATAGGAAATGAAAAACTGTTTTTT.

J is TRBJ1-6 and V is TRBV4-3; D is unclear. Trimming pared 0 bases from V and 9 bases from J, leaving 6 bases between. The V gene's germline CDR1 is LGHNA and CDR2 YSLEER. The CDR3 has 13 amino acids. The CDR3 protein is CASSQESRSPLHF. The CDR3 nucleotides read TGCGCCAGCAGCCAAGAGTCTCGTTCACCCCTCCACTTT.

The CDR3 sequence: CASSLGASGANVLTF. CDR3 bases: TGTGCCAGCAGCCTGGGTGCGTCGGGGGCCAACGTCCTGACTTTC. V is TRBV5-4 and J is TRBJ2-6; D gene uncertain. Germline V gene sequence: CDR1 SGHNT, CDR2 YYREEE (reference sequence). Trimming left V 4 bases short and J 4 bases short, with 12 bases between. This CDR3 is built from 15 residues.

The V call is TRBV5-6, the J call TRBJ1-4; D call uncertain. Trimming shortened V by 4 bases and J by 1 base, and 14 bases separated the two germline ends. CDR1 is SGHDT and CDR2 is YYEEEE in the germline V gene. This CDR3 is built from 16 residues. The CDR3 reads CASSPEGGVTNEKLFF. CDR3 DNA: TGTGCCAGCAGCCCGGAGGGTGGGGTAACTAATGAAAAACTGTTTTTT.

The chain uses TRBV5-1 and TRBJ2-3, with 8 bases matching TRBD2. Germline lookup yields CDR1 SGHRS and CDR2 YFSETQ. The trim removed 1 base at V and 1 base at J, leaving 5 bases unmatched. The CDR3 runs 16 residues. The CDR3 bases are TGCGCCAGCAGCTTGACTAGCGGAATCCGCACAGATACGCAGTATTTT. Translated: CASSLTSGIRTDTQYF.

This chain joins TRBV15 and TRBJ1-5, with D possibly being TRBD1 (5 bases). V was clipped by 8 bases and J by 0 bases, with 11 bases between them. CDR1 and CDR2 (germline): LNHNV, YYDKDF (reference sequence). The CDR3 covers 14 residues. CDR3 residues: CATQGPYSNQPQHF. CDR3 coding DNA: TGTGCCACCCAGGGTCCGTATAGCAATCAGCCCCAGCATTTT. Filled out from reference TRBV15 and TRBJ1-5, the complete variable domain reads DAMVIQNPRYQVTQFGKPVTLSCSQTLNHNVMYWYQQKSSQAPKLLFHYYDKDFNNEADTPDNFQSRRPNTSFCFLDIRSPGLGDTAMYLCATQGPYSNQPQHFGDGTRLSIL.

V usage is TRBV9 and J usage is TRBJ1-3; no reliable D call. Germline V CDR1 and CDR2: SGDLS, YYNGEE. Trimming removed 0 bases from V and 0 bases from J, with 16 bases in between. CDR3 size: 18 residues. The chain's CDR3 is CASSVEAIAGGSGNTIYF. The CDR3 DNA is TGTGCCAGCAGCGTAGAGGCTATAGCAGGAGGCTCTGGAAACACCATATATTTT.

The chain has TRBV6-5 and TRBJ2-7, with a possible D match to TRBD1 (5 bases). Germline V gene lookup returns CDR1 MNHEY and CDR2 SVGAGI. V was pared by 0 bases and J by 3 bases, with 12 bases between. CDR3 size: 15 residues. The CDR3 DNA reads as TGTGCCAGCAGTTACTCTTGGGCAGGGAACTACGAGCAGTACTTC. Translation gives CASSYSWAGNYEQYF.

The V gene is TRBV7-6, the J gene TRBJ2-7, with 8 bases identical to TRBD1. The CDR3 runs 17 residues. V shed 5 bases, J shed 2 bases, and the junction held 14 bases outside the gene matches. Germline V lookup: CDR1 SGHVS, CDR2 FNYEAQ. This chain's CDR3 is CASSPTLKVDRAYEQYF. As DNA, the CDR3 is TGTGCCAGCAGCCCGACCCTCAAAGTGGACAGGGCCTACGAGCAGTACTTC.

This clone came up many times. The gene calls are TRBV29-1 and TRBJ2-7; D perhaps matches TRBD2 (7 bases). The length of the CDR3 is 12 residues. CDR1 and CDR2 (germline): SQVTM, ANQGSEA. The CDR3 reads CGGGQSSYEQYF. The CDR3, as DNA: TGCGGGGGGGGGCAGAGCTCCTACGAGCAGTACTTC.

Remarks on this clone: The germline gene is not matched at one end of the junction; a read error may be the cause. Additional DNA sequences in this sample encode the identical CDR3. The chain employs TRBV5-1 and TRBJ2-7; tentatively, D is TRBD2 (6 bases). Germline CDR1 and CDR2: SGHRS and YFSETQ. The CDR3 extends over 15 amino acids. The CDR3 DNA is TGTGCCAGCAGCTTGGACGGGACTCCCCCCTACGAGCAGTACTTC. Translating gives CASSLDGTPPYEQYF. Combining the CDR3 with reference TRBV5-1 and TRBJ2-7 gives the whole variable domain KAGVTQTPRYLIKTRGQQVTLSCSPISGHRSVSWYQQTPGQGLQFLFEYFSETQRNKGNFPGRFSGRQFSNSRSEMNVSTLELGDSALYLCASSLDGTPPYEQYFGPGTRLTVT.

The chain employs TRBV6-5 and TRBJ1-2; 8 positions agree with TRBD1. Trimming cost V 5 bases and J 6 bases; bases outside gene matches: 8. The CDR3 contains 14 residues. The germline CDR1 and CDR2 sequences are MNHEY and SVGAGI. CDR3 amino acids: CASSRTGGRDGYTF. CDR3 nucleotide sequence: TGTGCCAGCAGTCGTACAGGGGGTCGGGATGGCTACACCTTC.

This chain links TRBV15 with TRBJ2-3; 8 nucleotides agree with TRBD2. The CDR3 spans 16 residues. Trimming took 1 base from V and 3 from J; bases not matched to a gene: 6. Germline CDR1 and CDR2: LNHNV and YYDKDF (reference sequence). CDR3 coding DNA: TGTGCCACCAGCAGAGGGAACGGGGGGGTGACAGATACGCAGTATTTT. This translates into CATSRGNGGVTDTQYF.

This clone has only one observation. This chain uses TRBV14 with TRBJ2-3; 8 bases match TRBD2. The CDR3 extends over 18 amino acids. V was pared by 6 bases and J by 0 bases, with 14 bases of the junction left unmatched. The germline V gene has CDR1 SGHDN and CDR2 FVKESK. CDR3: CASSQSGSGASSTDTQYF. As DNA, the CDR3 is TGTGCCAGCAGTCAAAGTGGTAGCGGGGCCTCTAGCACAGATACGCAGTATTTT.

This clone was seen repeatedly, ten times or more. The chain has TRBV19 and TRBJ2-2, with 11 positions matching TRBD1. CDR1 is LNHDA, CDR2 SQIVND, per germline (reference sequence). The CDR3 length is 16 residues. V lost 8 bases and J lost 5; bases outside the gene matches: 10. For the CDR3, the DNA is TGTGCCAGTTCCCCTTTGGGACAGGGGGGAACCGGGGAGCTGTTTTTT. Translated, it gives CASSPLGQGGTGELFF.

This chain connects TRBV7-2 to TRBJ2-3, with D perhaps TRBD1 (5 bases). The ends were cut back, 5 bases at V and 6 bases at J, with 12 bases in the middle. CDR1 is SGHTA, CDR2 FQGNSA, per germline. This CDR3 has 13 amino acids. Written as DNA, the CDR3 is TGTGCCAGCAGCACCCCAGGGTTGGATACGCAGTATTTT. This codes for CASSTPGLDTQYF.

The V and J genes are TRBV5-1 and TRBJ1-1, with 7 bases aligning to TRBD1. CDR3 length equals 15 residues. The germline CDR1 and CDR2 sequences are SGHRS and YFSETQ. With V trimmed by 4 bases and J by 6 bases, 12 bases remained unmatched. The CDR3 coding sequence is TGCGCCAGCAGCCCCCTCCCCGACAGGGCGTCTGAAGCTTTCTTT. It yields the protein CASSPLPDRASEAFF.

The V gene is TRBV27, the J gene TRBJ1-6; D not resolved. The ends were cut back, 2 bases at V and 10 bases at J, with 18 bases in the middle. CDR1 MNHEY and CDR2 SMNVEV come from the germline V gene (reference sequence). The CDR3 has 16 amino acids. CDR3 amino acids: CASSLKVPGRASPLHF. The CDR3 nucleotides read TGTGCCAGCAGTTTAAAGGTCCCGGGAAGGGCCTCACCCCTCCACTTT.

The J gene is TRBJ1-2, the V gene TRBV6-1; D may be TRBD1 (5 bases). Between the trimmed V and J ends, which lost 3 bases and 14 bases, there was a span of 25 bases. CDR3 length: 15 residues. Germline CDR1 reads MNHNS; CDR2 reads SASEGT. CDR3 region: CASSDPTAQFLGRTF. The CDR3 region has the DNA TGTGCCAGCAGTGATCCGACAGCCCAGTTCCTGGGAAGGACCTTC.

V is TRBV6-5 and J is TRBJ2-1, with D perhaps TRBD2 (5 bases). This CDR3 is 11 amino acids long. V was trimmed by 9 bases and J by 6 bases, leaving 9 bases between them. From germline, CDR1 is MNHEY and CDR2 SVGAGI. The CDR3 DNA is TGTGCCAGGGGAAGCGGCAATGAGCAGTTCTTC. Amino acid sequence: CARGSGNEQFF.

This chain connects TRBV2 to TRBJ2-2, with unresolved D. Germline CDR1 is SNHLY and CDR2 is FYNNEI. There are 10 residues in the CDR3. The CDR3 loop reads CAAGTGELFF. The DNA for the CDR3 is TGTGCAGCAGGTACCGGGGAGCTGTTTTTT.

The table lists this clone with a count of one. The chain links TRBV11-2 to TRBJ1-2; D is uncertain. This CDR3 contains 14 residues. V lost 0 bases, J lost 5 bases, and 10 bases lay in between. The germline gives CDR1 SGHAT, CDR2 FQNNGV. The chain's CDR3 is CASSLDMRLYGYTF. For the CDR3, the DNA is TGTGCCAGCAGCTTAGACATGCGTCTTTATGGCTACACCTTC.

The rearrangement links TRBV18 to TRBJ1-4; the D gene is possibly TRBD1 (6 bases). The CDR3 is made up of 16 amino acids. Trimming took 2 bases from V and 8 from J, leaving 18 bases between them. The germline V gene has CDR1 KGHSH and CDR2 LQKENI. CDR3 residues: CASSPRTGGAQEKLFF. CDR3 DNA sequence: TGTGCCAGCTCACCAAGGACGGGGGGGGCACAGGAAAAACTGTTTTTT.

The chain employs TRBV18 and TRBJ1-1, with D possibly TRBD1 on 6 matching bases. Germline CDR1 reads KGHSH; CDR2 reads LQKENI. The CDR3 loop spans 14 amino acids. Deletions cut 6 bases from V and 1 base from J, with 12 bases between. CDR3 nucleotides: TGTGCCAGCTCCCTCGGACAGCCGAACACTGAAGCTTTCTTT. This gives the protein CASSLGQPNTEAFF.

The chain has TRBV7-3 and TRBJ2-1; D possibly corresponds to TRBD2 (5 bases). The V gene's germline CDR1 is SGHTA and CDR2 FQGTGA. V was clipped by 1 base and J by 5 bases, with 15 bases between them. This CDR3 has 16 residues. CDR3 nucleotides: TGTGCCAGCAGCTTAAACTCTCGGGGTACCGACAATGAGCAGTTCTTC. Translating gives CASSLNSRGTDNEQFF.

The rearrangement links TRBV7-2 to TRBJ2-1, with TRBD1 matching 11 bases. CDR1 is SGHTA, CDR2 FQGNSA, per germline. This CDR3 spans 16 amino acids. Germline trimming cut 3 bases from V and 13 bases from J; bases unmatched to any gene: 14. The CDR3 loop reads CASSFAGTGGTRPQFF. The CDR3 coding sequence is TGTGCCAGCAGCTTCGCCGGGACAGGGGGTACTCGACCTCAGTTCTTC.